This T cell receptor (beta chain) was observed in a study of neurological immune-mediated disorders (dated by TCRdb to the late 2010s). Study-wide context: Among the approximately 34 multiple sclerosis patients, around 31 had relapsing-remitting MS and 3 had secondary progressive MS. The study compared peripheral blood TCR-beta repertoires of HTLV-I-associated myelopathy (HAM/TSP) patients, multiple sclerosis patients and healthy controls using UMI-based sequencing. The approximately 100 TCR-beta libraries included longitudinal samples, technical triplicates and paired sorted CD4+ and CD8+ T-cell subsets alongside PBMC samples. The cohort included about 70 subjects: roughly 14 with HAM/TSP, approximately 34 with multiple sclerosis, and around 20 healthy controls.

The investigation overall reported the following: No identical CDR3 amino acid sequences were found to be shared among expanded clones across subjects, suggesting that TCR-beta repertoires were private in all groups. In phylogenetic analysis, the repertoires of 18 of 34 MS patients grouped into a cluster of related CDR3 sequences, which suggests a possible signature at the repertoire level. No clinical or MRI features were associated with the MS cluster, and the authors said that larger cohorts are needed. TCR clonal expansion was highest in HAM/TSP patients and lowest in MS patients, with MS patients falling below even healthy controls.

V loses 4 bases at its end and J loses 2 bases; junction bases beyond the gene matches: 8. The CDR3 starts with the cysteine, ends with the phenylalanine, and has 15 residues. This entry keeps only the CDR3 DNA: 45 bases, framed from base 1. The germline V gene specifies SGHRS as CDR1 and YFSETQ as CDR2. Unsorted PBMC libraries were generated from 2 million PBMCs stored in RNAlater at -80 °C until RNA extraction. The multiple sclerosis patients were enrolled in a US clinical protocol that used magnetic resonance imaging to evaluate disease progression. Peripheral blood underwent Ficoll-Hypaque density gradient centrifugation to isolate PBMCs, which were then cryopreserved in liquid nitrogen. This clonotype was counted only a few times. Its recognized antigen is unknown. No base quality information exists; no much larger clone differs at one position. To synthesize cDNA, template-switch 5'RACE was performed with a primer carrying a 10-nucleotide random unique molecular identifier so that each TCR transcript was tagged. Every sequencing run yielded over 190 million TCR-beta sequences covering 15-18 subjects. The RNeasy kit was used to extract total RNA. The KAPA Real-time Library Amplification kit was used to amplify TCR-beta VDJ regions with primers targeting the TCR constant region and the 5'RACE anchor. A first PCR added sample indexes and Illumina adaptors, and a second PCR then raised library yield. After purification with Ampure beads, the TCR product of roughly 650 bp was size-selected on a 2% E-gel SizeSelection system. Before pooling, library quality was checked on a Bioanalyzer, concentration was measured with Qubit, and libraries were quantified with the Kapa Library Quantification kit. An Illumina HiSeq 2500 sequenced the libraries paired-end 2 x 150 bp. To increase sequence diversity, roughly 24-32% phiX was spiked into each library pool. The study's own analysis went as follows. The UMI-based MiGEC pipeline processed quality-filtered reads and removed over 80% of raw TCR sequences during error correction. IMGT germline references were used for aligning VDJ genes, and each clonotype was defined as a unique CDR3 amino acid sequence together with its V-J genes. Clonal expansion, Shannon diversity and CDR3 relatedness were evaluated with VDJtools (CalcPairwiseDistances, ClusterSamples), while phylogenetic trees were built in CLCbio workbench. Using coefficient-of-variation modelling across technical triplicates, the study counted a clone as expanded if it had at least 8 unique UMIs. Clones were called with MiXCR by TCRdb after fastp trimmed the public reads at Q25, and only in-frame beta chains were retained. Identical CDR3 proteins give one entry, which carries the most common genes and DNA. TCRdb assigned the V and J calls; the authors' analysis was not used. Counted in this sample were 66,000 or so distinct CDR3 sequences; 3.4% of them appeared once. The ten largest clones capture about 3.5% of the sample.

Source material: PBMCs. This receptor was taken from a man aged 40-50 years with multiple sclerosis. In this chain, TRBV5-1 is recombined with TRBJ2-7; 8 of the junction bases match TRBD1. The bases read TGCGCCAGCAGCACCCTAGGACAGGGAACCTACGAGCAGTACTTC. This codes for CASSTLGQGTYEQYF.